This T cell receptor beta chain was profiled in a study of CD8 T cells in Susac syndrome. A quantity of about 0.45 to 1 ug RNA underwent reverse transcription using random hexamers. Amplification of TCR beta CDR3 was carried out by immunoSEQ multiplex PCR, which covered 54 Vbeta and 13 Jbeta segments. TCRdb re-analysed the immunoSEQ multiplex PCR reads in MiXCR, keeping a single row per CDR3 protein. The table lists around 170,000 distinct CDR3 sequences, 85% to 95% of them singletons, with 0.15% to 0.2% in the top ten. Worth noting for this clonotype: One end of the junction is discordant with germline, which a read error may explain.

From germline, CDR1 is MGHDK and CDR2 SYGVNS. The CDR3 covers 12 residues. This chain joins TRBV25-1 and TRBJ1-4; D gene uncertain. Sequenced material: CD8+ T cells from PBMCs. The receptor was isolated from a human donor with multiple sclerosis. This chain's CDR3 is CASSDGGAWLLF. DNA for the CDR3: TGTGCCAGCAGTGATGGAGGTGCCTGGTTGCTTTTT. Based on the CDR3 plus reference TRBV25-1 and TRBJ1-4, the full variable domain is EADIYQTPRYLVIGTGKKITLECSQTMGHDKMYWYQQDPGMELHLIHYSYGVNSTEKGDLSSESTVSRIRTEHFPLTLESARPSHTSQYLCASSDGGAWLLFGSGTQLSVL.